Given below is one TCR beta chain in context. What it recognizes is unknown. The data are from a study of blood T cells in healthy people across ages. Study-wide findings and caveats: What prevented conclusive comparison of naive and antigen-experienced cells was that PBMCs were unsorted.

Next came a second PCR, run for about 6 to 12 cycles, which used a sample-barcoded 5' primer along with a J-beta primer mix. All cDNA molecules were each tagged by a template-switch adaptor with 12 random nucleotides. TCRdb analysed the 5' RACE reads with MiXCR anew, one entry per CDR3 protein. Found here are about 1 million distinct CDR3 sequences, 40% to 50% of them singletons; the top ten hold under 20%. Germline V gives CDR1 DFQATT, CDR2 SNEGSKA (reference sequence). This CDR3 is 15 amino acids long. Losses at the gene ends were 6 bases for V and 10 bases for J; bases not matched to a gene: 13. V gene TRBV20-1 combines with J gene TRBJ2-1; 12 positions match TRBD2. The sample was blood. The TCR comes from a woman in her sixties or seventies in good health. In DNA, the CDR3 is TGCAGTGCGACTACCTCTAGCGGGAGGGCCCGGGAGCAGTTCTTC. Translating it yields CSATTSSGRAREQFF.